Described below is a single T cell receptor beta chain sequence and its context. Antigen specificity is unknown. Germline V gives CDR1 SGHRS, CDR2 YFSETQ. The CDR3 runs to 15 residues. V was pared by 5 bases and J by 5 bases, with 19 bases between. The data are from a study of cytomegalovirus exposure and HLA in healthy donors. Study-level findings and limits: Cytomegalovirus association was assigned to approximately 160 TCR beta chains.

The PCR made use of 60 Vbeta and 13 Jbeta primers. Here immunoSEQ multiplex PCR was the method, and the copy in TCRdb shows in-frame clones only, minus some. The sample holds 150,000 to 200,000 clones; roughly four fifths are singletons and the top ten take under 2%. The chain has TRBV5-1 and TRBJ1-1, with D perhaps TRBD1 (5 bases). Sequenced material: PBMCs. This receptor was taken from a man aged 18 to 29 in good health and CMV-seronegative. The CDR3 DNA follows: TGCGCCAGCAGTCCGGGGGTAGGGGTGTCAACTGAAGCTTTCTTT. As protein: CASSPGVGVSTEAFF.